This T cell receptor (beta chain) was profiled in a study of cytomegalovirus exposure and HLA in healthy donors. Whole-study context: Earlier sequencing of approximately 200 million T cells yielded approximately 120 million unique TCR beta sequences. Falling in the Caucasian-associated ancestry cluster were 81% of approximately 410 genotyped donors. Whole-study results and caveats: A later analysis linked a missense DCLRE1C variant to TCR beta V- and J-gene trimming. Investigators reported approximately 150 TCR beta chains as tied to cytomegalovirus.

The study ran its PCR with 60 Vbeta and 13 Jbeta primers. The assay was immunoSEQ multiplex PCR, and TCRdb's table has in-frame clones only and misses some. The sample table sets out tens of thousands of clones. Note on this clone: Its antigen is still unknown.

The sample comprised PBMCs. The clonotype originates from a male donor in good health and CMV-seronegative.

The CDR3 sequence: CASSQGLGAAYEQYF. CDR3 nucleotide sequence: TGTGCCAGCAGCCAAGGTTTAGGGGCCGCCTACGAGCAGTACTTC. This chain joins TRBV14 and TRBJ2-7; D might be TRBD1 (5 bases). The CDR3 sequence is 15 residues long. Trimming took 1 base from V and 2 from J, leaving 12 bases between them. Germline CDR1 reads SGHDN; CDR2 reads FVKESK.